The present TCR beta chain was sequenced within a study of response to subunit inactivated influenza vaccine. The CDR3 has 17 amino acids. The germline V gene encodes CDR1 LGHDT and CDR2 YNNKEL (reference sequence). The V end was cut by 4 bases, the J end by 0 bases, with 18 bases between. TCRdb recomputed calls from the RT-PCR reads with MiXCR, one row per CDR3 protein. The sample consists of 500,000 to 550,000 distinct CDR3 sequences, 6% to 9% of them appearing once. Sample: PBMCs from blood, taken less than 30 months after vaccination. V gene TRBV3-1 combines with J gene TRBJ1-1; D remains ambiguous. The sequence derives from a man between 50 and 69 years old who received an inactivated influenza vaccine. The chain's CDR3 is CASSPRYVGYMNTEAFF. The CDR3, as DNA: TGTGCCAGCAGCCCAAGATATGTGGGGTACATGAACACTGAAGCTTTCTTT.